One T cell receptor beta chain is described in this entry. This specimen comes from a study of blood T cell repertoires in COVID-19. Looking at the study overall: Samples taken during acute and convalescent COVID-19 were collected in the United States, Italy and Spain. PBMCs, B-cell-depleted T cells, or T cells were the source of the cDNA or gDNA that made up the material.

V lost 5 bases to trimming and J lost 0 bases, with 14 bases between them. CDR1 is SGHAT and CDR2 is FQNNGV in the germline V gene. The CDR3 has 17 residues. Under the authors' procedure: Estimation of nucleated cell counts was performed using reference gene primer amplification. Clones were read by immunoSEQ multiplex PCR, and TCRdb kept only the in-frame ones, dropping some. V, J and clone size were drawn from that table, and D and trimming were deduced from the DNA. The sample contains approximately 180,000 clones, 80% to 90% of which appear only once. Source material: peripheral blood. V and J are TRBV11-2 and TRBJ1-6; TRBD1 might be the D (6 bases). This clonotype originated in a man aged 60 to 69 with acute or convalescent COVID-19. Here the CDR3 DNA reads TGTGCCAGCAGCCCCAGGGGAGCAAGCTCCTATAATTCACCCCTCCACTTT. Residues: CASSPRGASSYNSPLHF.